The 12 T cell receptor beta chains given below trace back to one sample, sequenced in a study of T cell repertoires in ileal Crohn's disease. Clones were sequenced by immunoSEQ multiplex PCR, and TCRdb holds only the in-frame ones, with some missing. The sample includes about 7,200 clones, 72% of them seen just once. As to time point: neoterminal ileum biopsy at postoperative endoscopy, about 6 months after surgery. Sequenced: ileal tissue. These receptors were collected from an adult with Crohn's disease.

The chain has TRBV9 and TRBJ1-2; 11 positions match TRBD1. CDR1 is SGDLS, CDR2 YYNGEE, per germline. J was trimmed by 4 bases and V by 2 bases; bases with no gene match: 4. This CDR3 is built from 15 residues. The CDR3 sequence: CASSVWDRGSYGYTF. As DNA, the CDR3 is TGTGCCAGCAGCGTCTGGGACAGGGGGTCCTATGGCTACACCTTC.

The V and J genes are TRBV29-1 and TRBJ2-7; a possible D gene is TRBD2 (6 bases). Germline V CDR1 and CDR2: SQVTM, ANQGSEA. Between the trimmed V and J ends, which lost 5 bases and 0 bases, there was a span of 14 bases. The CDR3 is 14 amino acids. The CDR3 DNA reads as TGCAGCGTTAAGTTGGCGGGACGCTCCTACGAGCAGTACTTC. Translation: CSVKLAGRSYEQYF.

The CDR3 spells CASGANFYEQYF. The DNA of the CDR3 is TGTGCTAGTGGTGCGAACTTCTACGAGCAGTACTTC. The chain recombines TRBV12-5 with TRBJ2-7; D not certain. V was pared by 5 bases and J by 3 bases, with 8 bases between. This CDR3 comprises 12 residues. Germline V gene sequence: CDR1 LGHNT, CDR2 FRNRAP.

The gene calls are TRBV4-1 and TRBJ2-7; 14 bases line up with TRBD2. The CDR3 contains 16 residues. J gave up 8 bases and V 0 bases, and 6 bases lay outside the gene matches. Germline V gene lookup returns CDR1 MGHRA and CDR2 YSYEKL. The CDR3 DNA follows: TGCGCCAGCAGCCAAGAAGCGACTAGCGGGAGGGAGAAGCAGTACTTC. Protein product: CASSQEATSGREKQYF.

The chain combines TRBV4-3 with TRBJ2-1; TRBD2 matches at 9 bases. Germline values: CDR1 LGHNA, CDR2 YSLEER. With V trimmed by 2 bases and J by 0 bases, 8 bases remained unmatched. The CDR3 extends over 18 amino acids. The CDR3 is CASSQPDLSGSSYNEQFF. The DNA of the CDR3 is TGCGCCAGCAGCCAACCCGATCTTAGCGGGAGCTCCTACAATGAGCAGTTCTTC.

The chain combines TRBV30 with TRBJ1-1; D is ambiguous. Germline assignment: CDR1 GTSNPN and CDR2 SVGIG (reference sequence). Trimming took 2 bases from V and 1 from J, leaving 17 bases between them. The CDR3 loop spans 16 amino acids. CDR3 residues: CAWSSRGRRTNTEAFF. CDR3 DNA: TGTGCCTGGAGTTCTAGAGGGAGACGGACGAACACTGAAGCTTTCTTT.

The chain couples TRBV18 to TRBJ2-7; TRBD2 matches 16 bases. This CDR3 contains 20 residues. The junction had 17 bases not matched to a gene; V was cut back by 5 bases and J by 4 bases. Per the germline V gene, CDR1 is KGHSH and CDR2 is LQKENI. CDR3 sequence reads: CASSIPRGLAGGPDLYEQYF. Here the CDR3 DNA reads TGTGCCAGCTCAATACCAAGGGGACTAGCGGGAGGGCCGGACTTATACGAGCAGTACTTC.

The chain joins TRBV5-1 to TRBJ2-7, with TRBD2 matching over 11 bases. From germline, CDR1 is SGHRS and CDR2 YFSETQ. V shed 7 bases, J shed 0 bases, and the junction held 6 bases outside the gene matches. The CDR3 sequence is 15 residues long. CDR3 nucleotide sequence: TGCGCCAGCGGTAGCGGGGGGGGGCCCTCCTACGAGCAGTACTTC. Its translation is CASGSGGGPSYEQYF.

This chain uses TRBV9 with TRBJ1-4; 9 bases align to TRBD1. The junction had 7 bases not matched to a gene; V was cut back by 3 bases and J by 10 bases. The CDR3 is 14 residues long. The germline gives CDR1 SGDLS, CDR2 YYNGEE. CDR3 DNA: TGTGCCAGCAGCGACCGGGACAGGGAAGGAAAACTGTTTTTT. This encodes CASSDRDREGKLFF.

The sample holds a few counts of this clone. V gene TRBV19 combines with J gene TRBJ1-5; D is ambiguous. The CDR3 runs 18 residues. The germline V gene encodes CDR1 LNHDA and CDR2 SQIVND (reference sequence). V was cut by 5 bases and J by 0 bases, with 20 bases left in between. The CDR3 sequence is CASSVDYPLSNSNQPQHF. CDR3 nucleotide sequence: TGTGCCAGTAGTGTGGACTATCCCCTTTCGAATAGCAATCAGCCCCAGCATTTT.

The rearrangement uses TRBV30 and TRBJ2-1, with D possibly matching TRBD2 (7 bases). There are 15 residues in the CDR3. V was cut by 0 bases and J by 7 bases, with 16 bases left in between. The V gene's germline CDR1 is GTSNPN and CDR2 SVGIG (reference sequence). The CDR3, as DNA: TGTGCCTGGAGTGTAAGGGGGGGCCTACAAAATGAGCAGTTCTTC. Encoded protein: CAWSVRGGLQNEQFF.

This rearrangement joins TRBV28 to TRBJ1-5, with 11 bases lining up with TRBD1. The germline CDR1 and CDR2 sequences are MDHEN and SYDVKM. The V and J ends lost 6 bases and 6 bases, in that order; junction bases with no gene match: 10. The CDR3 extends over 16 amino acids. The CDR3 DNA reads TGTGCCAGCAGGATCGGGACAGGGGGAGTAGGTCAGCCCCAGCATTTT. Its protein is CASRIGTGGVGQPQHF. The full variable domain, rest sourced from reference TRBV28 and TRBJ1-5, is DVKVTQSSRYLVKRTGEKVFLECVQDMDHENMFWYRQDPGLGLRLIYFSYDVKMKEKGDIPEGYSVSREKKERFSLILESASTNQTSMYLCASRIGTGGVGQPQHFGDGTRLSIL.